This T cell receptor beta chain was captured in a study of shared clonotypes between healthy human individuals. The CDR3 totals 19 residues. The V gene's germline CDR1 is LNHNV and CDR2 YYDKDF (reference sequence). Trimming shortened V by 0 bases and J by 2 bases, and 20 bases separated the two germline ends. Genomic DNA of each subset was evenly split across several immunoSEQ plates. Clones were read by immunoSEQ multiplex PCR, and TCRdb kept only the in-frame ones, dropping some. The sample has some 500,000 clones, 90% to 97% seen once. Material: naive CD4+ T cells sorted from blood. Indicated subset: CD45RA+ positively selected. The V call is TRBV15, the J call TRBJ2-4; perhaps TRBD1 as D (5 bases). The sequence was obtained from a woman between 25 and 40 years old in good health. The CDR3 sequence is CATSRDLIGVRPTKNIQYF. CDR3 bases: TGTGCCACCAGCAGAGATTTAATAGGGGTAAGGCCTACCAAAAACATTCAGTACTTC.